This entry lists 12 T cell receptor beta chains sequenced from one sample in a study of regulatory T cells in long-lasting Graves disease. The time point is: persistent/refractory GD, antithyroid drugs over 5 years with positive TRAb. Making the TCR library involved RNA that had been extracted from PBMCs. Relying on iRepertoire HTBI primers and Arm-PCR of CDR3 regions, the team built TCR beta libraries. TCRdb called the multiplex PCR reads again in MiXCR, with one record for every CDR3 protein. In the table there are approximately 690,000 distinct CDR3 sequences, around 30% of which are singletons. The specimen was peripheral blood mononuclear cells (PBMCs), collected when the disease was refractory, from a patient treated with antithyroid drugs. All receptors derive from a female donor with Graves disease.

The chain links TRBV25-1 to TRBJ1-1; TRBD1 agrees at 9 bases. The germline V gene encodes CDR1 MGHDK and CDR2 SYGVNS. The CDR3 runs to 18 residues. Trimming at V came to 6 bases and at J to 0 bases, leaving 14 bases not matched to a gene. The CDR3, as DNA: TGTGCCAGCAGCCTCAACGTCCCGGGACAGGGTCTGAACACTGAAGCTTTCTTT. Protein sequence: CASSLNVPGQGLNTEAFF.

This clonotype was seen a few times. This chain connects TRBV12-3 or TRBV12-4 to TRBJ1-1, with a tentative D call TRBD1 (6 bases). This CDR3 is built from 15 residues. Deletions cut 7 bases from V and 0 bases from J, with 15 bases between. The CDR3 nucleotides read TGTGCCAGCACCGTAGCGAGGGGGGTGAACACTGAAGCTTTCTTT. Amino acid sequence: CASTVARGVNTEAFF.

Ten or more counts support this clonotype. V usage is TRBV15 and J usage is TRBJ1-2, with D possibly TRBD1 on 5 matching bases. Trimming shortened V by 0 bases and J by 3 bases, and 11 bases separated the two germline ends. Germline V gene sequence: CDR1 LNHNV, CDR2 YYDKDF (reference sequence). The CDR3 is made up of 15 amino acids. The CDR3 coding sequence is TGTGCCACCAGCAGAGACAAGGGGTCTTACTATGGCTACACCTTC. Translation: CATSRDKGSYYGYTF.

This clonotype was found a few times. The rearrangement uses TRBV20-1 and TRBJ1-2; D unresolved. The CDR3 totals 14 residues. CDR1 DFQATT and CDR2 SNEGSKA come from the germline V gene (reference sequence). The V and J ends lost 3 bases and 1 base respectively, with 12 bases between them. The CDR3 DNA is TGCAGTGCTAGCTTAGGGAGTAATAACTATGGCTACACCTTC. Protein: CSASLGSNNYGYTF.

The chain is built from TRBV20-1 and TRBJ1-2; D gene unclear. The CDR3 sequence is 13 residues long. Trimming took off 2 bases at V and 1 base at J, with 8 bases between the two ends. Per germline, CDR1 DFQATT and CDR2 SNEGSKA (reference sequence). The CDR3 loop is CSARPLDNYGYTF. The CDR3 DNA is TGCAGTGCTAGACCTCTTGATAACTATGGCTACACCTTC.

This clonotype was picked up a small number of times. This rearrangement joins TRBV6-1 to TRBJ1-2; 7 bases match TRBD1. The CDR3 length is 15 residues. Trimming at V came to 7 bases and at J to 2 bases, leaving 10 bases not matched to a gene. Germline-derived CDR1 and CDR2 are MNHNS and SASEGT. The CDR3 DNA reads TGTGCCAGCATGACGGGACAGTCATGGAACTATGGCTACACCTTC. This translates into CASMTGQSWNYGYTF.

The chain joins TRBV20-1 to TRBJ2-7, with 10 nucleotides matching TRBD2. This CDR3 has 14 amino acids. Unmatched junction bases numbered 8, after V lost 3 bases and J lost 6 bases. Germline CDR1 DFQATT, CDR2 SNEGSKA (reference sequence). In DNA form, the CDR3 reads TGCAGTGCTAGGCCGGGGCTAGCGGGAGCCGAGCAGTACTTC. It translates to CSARPGLAGAEQYF.

This clonotype was seen a single time. The V and J genes are TRBV6-1 and TRBJ2-5; the match to TRBD2 covers 8 bases. V was pared by 6 bases and J by 5 bases, with 8 bases of the junction left unmatched. In germline, CDR1 is MNHNS, CDR2 SASEGT. The CDR3 runs 14 residues. CDR3 region: CASRFSGKEETQYF. The CDR3 nucleotides are TGTGCCAGCAGATTTAGCGGGAAGGAGGAGACCCAGTACTTC.

This clonotype has only one observation. Since a much larger clone is just one base distant, this may be a read error. CDR3 in DNA: TGTGCCGGCAGTCCCCAGGGGGGCGCGAGCTACACCTTC. It is translated as CAGSPQGGASYTF. J is TRBJ1-2 and V is TRBV27; 7 bases agree with TRBD1. The CDR3 covers 13 residues. Germline V gives CDR1 MNHEY, CDR2 SMNVEV (reference sequence).

The table lists this clonotype with a few counts. The genes are TRBV28 and TRBJ1-6, with 7 bases that match TRBD1. Losses at the gene ends were 5 bases for V and 5 bases for J; bases not matched to a gene: 9. The CDR3 sequence is 16 residues long. Germline V gene lookup returns CDR1 MDHEN and CDR2 SYDVKM. This CDR3 reads CASSPRSGTDNSPLHF. CDR3 sequence (DNA): TGTGCCAGCAGTCCCCGTTCCGGGACAGATAATTCACCCCTCCACTTT.

About this clonotype itself: A much larger clone sits a single nucleotide away, making a read error possible. The chain employs TRBV6-1 and TRBJ1-1; TRBD1 matches 9 bases. Trimming at V came to 5 bases and at J to 5 bases, leaving 12 bases not matched to a gene. The CDR3 has 16 amino acids. Germline values: CDR1 MNHNS, CDR2 SASEGT. For the CDR3, the DNA is TGTGCCAGCAGTCGTAGACAGGGGGGAGAGGCGACTGAAGCTTTCTTT. Its protein is CASSRRQGGEATEAFF.

The rearrangement links TRBV28 to TRBJ1-1; 7 nucleotides line up with TRBD1. Trimming removed 6 bases from V and 6 bases from J; junction bases left unmatched: 13. Per the germline V gene, CDR1 is MDHEN and CDR2 is SYDVKM. The CDR3 length is 15 residues. The CDR3 bases are TGTGCCAGCAGCCCGTATAGGGACAGCCCACCTGAAGCTTTCTTT. Its translation is CASSPYRDSPPEAFF.